This T cell receptor (beta chain) was retrieved from a study of blood T cell repertoires in COVID-19. Study information: There were acute and convalescent COVID-19 samples, and they came from the United States, Italy and Spain. Sources were T cells, B-cell-depleted T cells, or PBMCs; the material itself was cDNA or gDNA.

Per the authors' pipeline: Cell counts per sample came from amplifying reference gene primers. TCRdb keeps only in-frame clones here, not all; method: immunoSEQ multiplex PCR. V and J calls and clone size are those listed in that table; D and trimming were worked out from the DNA. Seen here are 200,000 to 250,000 clones, roughly 80% observed once, and the top ten hold roughly 3.3%. The V gene end was trimmed by 2 bases and the J gene end by 0 bases; junction bases not matched to a gene: 3. The germline CDR1 and CDR2 sequences are GTSNPN and SVGIG (reference sequence). The length of the CDR3 is 15 residues.

This TCR derives from a woman younger than 30 with acute or convalescent COVID-19. The chain carries TRBV30 and TRBJ2-3; 9 bases agree with TRBD2. The sequencing sample was made of peripheral blood. The CDR3 loop reads CAWSRLAASTDTQYF. CDR3 in DNA: TGTGCCTGGAGTCGACTAGCGGCGAGCACAGATACGCAGTATTTT.